This T cell receptor (beta chain) is drawn from a study of blood T cell repertoires in COVID-19. Across the whole study: The United States, Italy and Spain provided the acute and convalescent COVID-19 samples. Sources were T cells, B-cell-depleted T cells, or PBMCs; the material itself was cDNA or gDNA.

Study processing details: Estimates of nucleated cell counts were drawn from the amplification of reference gene primers. The data were produced by immunoSEQ multiplex PCR, yet TCRdb's version contains in-frame clones alone and is incomplete. V, J and clone size were drawn from that table, and D and trimming were deduced from the DNA. Among about 110,000 clones listed, 75% to 90% were seen once. The CDR3 has 15 amino acids. The germline V gene has CDR1 SGHRS and CDR2 YFSETQ. The V and J ends lost 3 bases and 10 bases respectively, with 23 bases between them. This receptor was taken from a woman in her fifties or sixties with acute or convalescent COVID-19. This sequence joins TRBV5-1 and TRBJ2-7, with a possible D match to TRBD2 (5 bases). The sequencing sample was made of peripheral blood. In nucleotides, the CDR3 is TGCGCCAGCAGCTCTAGGTCAAGGCTTTGGACTGATCAGTACTTC. It specifies CASSSRSRLWTDQYF. Filled out from reference TRBV5-1 and TRBJ2-7, the complete variable domain reads KAGVTQTPRYLIKTRGQQVTLSCSPISGHRSVSWYQQTPGQGLQFLFEYFSETQRNKGNFPGRFSGRQFSNSRSEMNVSTLELGDSALYLCASSSRSRLWTDQYFGPGTRLTVT.